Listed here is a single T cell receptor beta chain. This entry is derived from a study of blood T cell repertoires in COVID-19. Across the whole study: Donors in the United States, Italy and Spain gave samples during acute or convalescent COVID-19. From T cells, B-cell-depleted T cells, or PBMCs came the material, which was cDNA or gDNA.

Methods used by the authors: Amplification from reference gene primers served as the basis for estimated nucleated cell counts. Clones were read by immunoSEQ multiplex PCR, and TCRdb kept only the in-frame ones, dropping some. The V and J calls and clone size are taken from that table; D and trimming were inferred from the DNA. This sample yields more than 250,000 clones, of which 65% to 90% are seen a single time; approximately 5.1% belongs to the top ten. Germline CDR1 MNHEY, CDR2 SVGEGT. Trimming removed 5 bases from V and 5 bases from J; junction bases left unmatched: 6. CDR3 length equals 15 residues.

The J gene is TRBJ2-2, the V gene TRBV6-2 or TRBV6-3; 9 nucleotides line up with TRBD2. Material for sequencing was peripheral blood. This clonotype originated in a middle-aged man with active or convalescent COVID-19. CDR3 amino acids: CASSRGLAWTGELFF. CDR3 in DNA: TGTGCCAGCAGTCGCGGACTAGCGTGGACCGGGGAGCTGTTTTTT.